A single sample gave rise to the 2 T cell receptor beta chains below, sequenced in a study of T cells after posttransplantation cyclophosphamide. Data came from immunoSEQ multiplex PCR; TCRdb stores just in-frame clones and leaves some out. This table has roughly 17,000 clones, less than 85% appearing once. The material sequenced was memory CD4+ T cells sorted from blood. These TCRs come from a man aged 25-45 years in good health and a related stem cell transplant donor.

The CDR3 protein is CASSEGLTAGNTIYF. As DNA, the CDR3 is TGTGCCAGCAGTGAGGGACTGACAGCTGGAAACACCATATATTTT. This chain uses TRBV28 with TRBJ1-3; D might be TRBD1 (5 bases). V lost 5 bases and J 2 bases, leaving 13 bases between the germline ends. Germline CDR1 and CDR2: MDHEN and SYDVKM. The length of the CDR3 is 15 residues.

This sequence joins TRBV21-1 and TRBJ2-3; the table's D call of TRBD1 was not tested on the DNA. TRBV21-1 is given as a pseudogene. This CDR3 is 17 amino acids long. This chain's CDR3 is CASSKALRDRATDTQYF. The CDR3 coding sequence is TGTGCCAGCAGCAAAGCGCTTAGGGACAGGGCCACAGATACGCAGTATTTT.